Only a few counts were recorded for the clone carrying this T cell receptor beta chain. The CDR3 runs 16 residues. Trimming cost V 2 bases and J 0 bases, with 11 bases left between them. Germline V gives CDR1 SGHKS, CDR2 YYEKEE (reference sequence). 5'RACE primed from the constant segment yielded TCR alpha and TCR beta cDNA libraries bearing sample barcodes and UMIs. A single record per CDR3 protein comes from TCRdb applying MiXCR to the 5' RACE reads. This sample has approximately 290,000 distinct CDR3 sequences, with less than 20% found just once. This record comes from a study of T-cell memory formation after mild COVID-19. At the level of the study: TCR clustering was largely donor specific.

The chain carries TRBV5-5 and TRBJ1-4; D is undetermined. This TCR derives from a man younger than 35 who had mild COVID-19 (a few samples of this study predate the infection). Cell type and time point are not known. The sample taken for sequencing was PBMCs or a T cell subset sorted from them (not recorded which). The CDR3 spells CASSFRKPATNEKLFF. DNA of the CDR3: TGTGCCAGCAGCTTCCGGAAGCCCGCAACTAATGAAAAACTGTTTTTT.